This T cell receptor (beta chain) came from a study of blood T cells in healthy people across ages. Concerning this clonotype itself: Its antigen is currently unknown.

A sample-barcoded 5' primer and a J-beta primer mix were used in a second PCR of about 6 to 12 cycles. Each CDR3 protein is one row after TCRdb ran MiXCR on the 5' RACE reads. Of about 900,000 distinct CDR3 sequences in the sample, around 48% are singletons; the top ten hold roughly 13%. Investigators took roughly 10 milliliters of peripheral blood from every donor. A minimum of 7 million PBMCs was isolated per sample. The CDR3 runs to 14 residues. V lost 4 bases to trimming and J lost 1 base, with 11 bases between them. In germline, CDR1 is ENHRY, CDR2 SYGVKD. Whole-study results and caveats: Both higher diversity and more naive CD4+ cells marked long-lived donors when set against aged donors. Because sorting was not performed, PBMCs prevented conclusive naive versus antigen-experienced comparison.

Sequenced: blood. This sequence was found in a man aged 25 to 40 in good health. The chain recombines TRBV10-3 with TRBJ2-7, with D hard to call. For the CDR3, the DNA is TGTGCCATCAGTGCGCGTGAGGATTCCTACGAGCAGTACTTC. It specifies CAISAREDSYEQYF.